The rows below give T cell receptor beta chains drawn from one sample of a study of blood T cell repertoires in COVID-19. Some clones are missing from TCRdb's copy, which holds only in-frame ones; the method was immunoSEQ multiplex PCR. Of hundreds of thousands of clones in the sample, around 88% were seen once. Specimen: peripheral blood. These TCRs come from a woman under 40 with COVID-19, enrolled during active disease. Both conserved end residues are part of each CDR3. Fields, in order: D gene, clone size, V gene, J gene, CDR3 protein, CDR3 DNA. D genes are given only for firm matches. A clone size is listed for some rows: how often the clone was seen (once, few, many), or a class if it is expanded.

>TRBD1|.|TRBV11-2|TRBJ1-6
CASSPRRGVPLHF
TGTGCCAGCAGCCCCCGCAGGGGGGTACCCCTCCACTTT
>TRBD1|.|TRBV5-1|TRBJ2-2
CASSFLGQGARTGELFF
TGCGCCAGCAGCTTTCTGGGACAGGGGGCGAGGACCGGGGAGCTGTTTTTT
>.|once|TRBV6-4|TRBJ2-1
CASSAAPTSDGPYNEQFF
TGTGCCAGCAGTGCCGCACCGACTAGTGACGGGCCCTACAATGAGCAGTTCTTC
>.|few|TRBV5-1|TRBJ1-2
CASRKATVNYGYTF
TGCGCCAGCAGGAAAGCAACTGTGAACTATGGCTACACCTTC
>TRBD1|.|TRBV19|TRBJ1-1
CASRAGTGGRETEAFF
TGTGCCAGTAGAGCCGGGACAGGGGGCAGAGAAACTGAAGCTTTCTTT
>TRBD1|.|TRBV5-8|TRBJ2-5
CASSPPTGARETQYF
TGTGCCAGCAGCCCACCTACAGGGGCACGGGAGACCCAGTACTTC
>TRBD2|.|TRBV9|TRBJ2-5
CASSVASRGGEETQYF
TGTGCCAGCAGCGTAGCGTCGCGGGGGGGAGAAGAGACCCAGTACTTC
>.|.|TRBV20-1|TRBJ2-1
CSASSPDASNEQFF
TGCAGTGCTAGTAGTCCAGATGCCTCCAATGAGCAGTTCTTC
>.|.|TRBV11-2|TRBJ2-1
CASSLSGDYNEQFF
TGTGCCAGCAGCTTGTCAGGCGACTACAATGAGCAGTTCTTC
>TRBD1|.|TRBV6-5|TRBJ2-2
CASRVEGGGTGELFF
TGTGCCAGCAGGGTGGAAGGGGGCGGAACCGGGGAGCTGTTTTTT
>TRBD1|.|TRBV18|TRBJ1-1
CASSSPGQGPTEAFF
TGTGCCAGCTCATCACCGGGACAGGGGCCAACTGAAGCTTTCTTT
>.|.|TRBV7-6|TRBJ2-7
CASSFTGYEQYF
TGTGCCAGCAGCTTTACAGGGTACGAGCAGTACTTC
>TRBD1|.|TRBV2|TRBJ1-5
CASSPDRGQGQPQHF
TGTGCCAGCAGCCCGGACAGGGGGCAAGGTCAGCCCCAGCATTTT
>.|.|TRBV30|TRBJ1-2
CAWSAGYGYTF
TGTGCCTGGAGTGCAGGGTATGGCTACACCTTC
>.|once|TRBV7-9|TRBJ2-1
CASRLLANEQFF
TGTGCCAGCAGACTACTAGCAAATGAGCAGTTCTTC
>.|.|TRBV9|TRBJ1-5
CASSVSGHDGQPQHF
TGTGCCAGCAGCGTAAGTGGGCACGATGGGCAGCCCCAGCATTTT
>TRBD1|few|TRBV12-3/TRBV12-4|TRBJ1-4
CASRGTADEKLFF
TGTGCCAGCAGGGGGACAGCCGATGAAAAACTGTTTTTT
>TRBD2|.|TRBV6-5|TRBJ2-7
CASSSLAASYEQYF
TGTGCCAGCAGTTCGCTAGCGGCCTCCTACGAGCAGTACTTC
>TRBD1|.|TRBV28|TRBJ1-4
CASSTPGRGNEKLFF
TGTGCCAGCAGTACCCCGGGCAGGGGGAATGAAAAACTGTTTTTT
>.|.|TRBV10-1|TRBJ2-5
CASSDSNEVMAETQYF
TGCGCCAGCAGTGATTCGAATGAGGTGATGGCAGAGACCCAGTACTTC
>TRBD1|many|TRBV6-5|TRBJ2-7
CASLWGQGIEQYF
TGTGCCAGCCTTTGGGGACAGGGGATCGAGCAGTACTTC
>.|.|TRBV7-9|TRBJ1-2
CASSPRLGPVNYGYTF
TGTGCCAGCAGCCCCCGGCTGGGCCCAGTTAACTATGGCTACACCTTC
>TRBD2|.|TRBV5-1|TRBJ2-7
CASSLSSGDYEQYF
TGCGCCAGCAGCTTATCTAGCGGGGACTACGAGCAGTACTTC
>TRBD1|few|TRBV7-9|TRBJ1-6
CASMGTGGWSPLHF
TGTGCCAGCATGGGGACAGGGGGCTGGTCACCCCTCCACTTT
>.|.|TRBV18|TRBJ1-4
CASSPQSVKFNEKLFF
TGTGCCAGCTCACCGCAAAGCGTCAAGTTTAATGAAAAACTGTTTTTT
>.|once|TRBV3-1/TRBV3-2|TRBJ1-6
CASSQEFLASGGSPLHF
TGTGCCAGCAGCCAAGAATTTTTGGCCTCGGGGGGATCACCCCTCCACTTT
>TRBD1|.|TRBV6-4|TRBJ1-2
CASRAPGQGITYTF
TGTGCCAGCAGAGCGCCGGGACAGGGAATTACCTACACCTTC
>.|.|TRBV9|TRBJ2-5
CASSVRQGFGETQYF
TGTGCCAGCAGCGTAAGGCAGGGATTTGGGGAGACCCAGTACTTC
>TRBD1|.|TRBV5-1|TRBJ2-1
CASSLVQGANEQFF
TGCGCCAGCAGCTTGGTCCAGGGGGCAAATGAGCAGTTCTTC
>TRBD1|.|TRBV11-2|TRBJ1-1
CASSFGTGKTEAFF
TGTGCCAGCAGCTTCGGGACAGGGAAAACTGAAGCTTTCTTT